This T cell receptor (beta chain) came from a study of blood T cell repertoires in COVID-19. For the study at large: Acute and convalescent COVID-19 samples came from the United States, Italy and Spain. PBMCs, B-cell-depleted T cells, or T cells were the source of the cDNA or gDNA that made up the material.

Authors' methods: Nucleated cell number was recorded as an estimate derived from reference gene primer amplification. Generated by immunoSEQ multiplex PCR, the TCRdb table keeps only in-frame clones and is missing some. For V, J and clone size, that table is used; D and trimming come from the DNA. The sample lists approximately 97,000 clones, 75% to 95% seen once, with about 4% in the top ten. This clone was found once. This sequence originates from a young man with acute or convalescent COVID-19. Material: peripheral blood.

CDR3 amino acids: CASSIGQGNVGYTF. CDR3 nucleotide sequence: TGCGCCAGCAGCATTGGACAGGGGAACGTTGGCTACACCTTC. The chain joins TRBV5-1 to TRBJ1-2, with 9 bases that match TRBD1. Germline V lookup: CDR1 SGHRS, CDR2 YFSETQ. Trimming took 4 bases from V and 7 from J; bases not matched to a gene: 8. The CDR3 has 14 amino acids.